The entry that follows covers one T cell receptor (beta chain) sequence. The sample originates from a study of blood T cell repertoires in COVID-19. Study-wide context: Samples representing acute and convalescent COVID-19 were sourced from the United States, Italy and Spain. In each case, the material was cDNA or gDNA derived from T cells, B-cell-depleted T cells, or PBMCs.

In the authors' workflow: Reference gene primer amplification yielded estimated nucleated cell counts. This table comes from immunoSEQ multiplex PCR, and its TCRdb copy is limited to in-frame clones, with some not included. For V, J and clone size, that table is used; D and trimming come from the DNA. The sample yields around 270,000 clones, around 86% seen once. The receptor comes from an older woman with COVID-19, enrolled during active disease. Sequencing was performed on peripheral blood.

CDR3 nucleotide sequence: TGTGCCAGCAGTGACAGCACGAATACGCAGTATTTT. Translating it yields CASSDSTNTQYF. V usage is TRBV6-4 and J usage is TRBJ2-3; D ambiguous. The CDR3 contains 12 residues. The germline V gene has CDR1 MRHNA and CDR2 SNTAGT. Trimming removed 2 bases from V and 7 bases from J, with 7 bases in between.